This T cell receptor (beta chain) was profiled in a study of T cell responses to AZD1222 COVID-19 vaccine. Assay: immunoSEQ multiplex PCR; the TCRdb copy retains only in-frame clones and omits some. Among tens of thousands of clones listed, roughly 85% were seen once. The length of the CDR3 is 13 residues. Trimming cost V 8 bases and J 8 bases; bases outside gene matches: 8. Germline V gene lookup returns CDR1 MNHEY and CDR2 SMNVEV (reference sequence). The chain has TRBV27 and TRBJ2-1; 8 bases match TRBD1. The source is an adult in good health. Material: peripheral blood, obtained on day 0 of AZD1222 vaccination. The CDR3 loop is CASRDRLGDEQFF. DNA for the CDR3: TGTGCCAGCCGGGACAGGTTGGGGGATGAGCAGTTCTTC.